Listed here is a single TCR beta chain. Per the germline V gene, CDR1 is MNHEY and CDR2 is SVGEGT. There are 13 residues in the CDR3. The V gene lost 0 bases and the J gene lost 8 bases, with 7 bases spanning the gap. Sequencing was performed with immunoSEQ multiplex PCR; in TCRdb, only in-frame clones are kept and a portion is missing. This table has about 88,000 clones, 90% to 95% appearing once. The source of the sample is a study of blood T cell repertoires in COVID-19. As for the study in general: PBMCs, B-cell-depleted T cells, or T cells were the source of the cDNA or gDNA that made up the material.

Sequences were obtained from peripheral blood. This chain joins TRBV6-2 or TRBV6-3 and TRBJ1-4; D is unclear. The receptor's source is a man in his sixties with acute or convalescent COVID-19. In nucleotides, the CDR3 is TGTGCCAGCAGTTACTCTTCGACAGAAAAACTGTTTTTT. Protein product: CASSYSSTEKLFF.